These 27 T cell receptor beta chains originate from one sample sequenced in a study of blood T cell repertoires in COVID-19. The table came from immunoSEQ multiplex PCR; TCRdb's copy has only in-frame clones and leaves some out. Of hundreds of thousands of clones in the sample, 80% to 95% were seen once. The sequenced material came from peripheral blood. These receptors came from a man aged 55 to 69 with COVID-19, enrolled during active disease.

This clone appeared a single time. This chain connects TRBV28 to TRBJ1-1; 8 nucleotides align to TRBD1. This CDR3 spans 15 amino acids. The ends lost 7 bases at V and 1 base at J; junction bases unmatched: 8. CDR1 is MDHEN and CDR2 is SYDVKM in the germline V gene. Written as DNA, the CDR3 is TGTGCCAGCAATTATTGGACAGGGCAGAACACTGAAGCTTTCTTT. Its protein is CASNYWTGQNTEAFF.

V is TRBV21-1 and J is TRBJ1-4; TRBD1 is taken as the D call from the table, unchecked against the DNA. TRBV21-1 is a recognized pseudogene. There are 19 residues in the CDR3. CDR3 in amino acids: CASSTETRTGRPSNEKLFF. The CDR3 DNA reads as TGTGCCAGCAGCACTGAGACCCGGACAGGGAGGCCCTCAAATGAAAAACTGTTTTTT.

The chain carries TRBV30 and TRBJ2-1, with 10 nucleotides matching TRBD2. The length of the CDR3 is 15 residues. The ends lost 2 bases at V and 9 bases at J; junction bases unmatched: 10. Germline CDR1 and CDR2: GTSNPN and SVGIG (reference sequence). In DNA form, the CDR3 reads TGTGCCTGGAGTCTCGCTAGCGGGAGCGGACTTGAGCAGTTCTTC. Amino acid sequence: CAWSLASGSGLEQFF.

The rearrangement joins TRBV28 to TRBJ1-1, with no clear D. CDR3 length: 13 residues. Trimming stripped 2 bases from V and 9 bases from J, with 13 bases between. The germline V gene encodes CDR1 MDHEN and CDR2 SYDVKM. The CDR3 protein is CASSLSTDSQAFF. The DNA for the CDR3 is TGTGCCAGCAGTTTAAGTACGGACTCTCAAGCTTTCTTT.

The genes are TRBV4-2 and TRBJ2-7; no firm D call. Germline CDR1 is LGHNA and CDR2 is YNFKEQ. V was pared by 0 bases and J by 5 bases, with 14 bases between. This CDR3 is 15 amino acids long. The CDR3 DNA sequence: TGTGCCAGCAGCCAAGAACTCCAAATTATAAACGAGCAGTACTTC. It specifies CASSQELQIINEQYF.

The chain couples TRBV18 to TRBJ1-1, with 9 nucleotides matching TRBD1. Losses at the gene ends were 7 bases for V and 7 bases for J; bases not matched to a gene: 7. CDR1 is KGHSH and CDR2 is LQKENI in the germline V gene. CDR3 length equals 13 residues. CDR3 region: CASLLQGAGEAFF. In DNA form, the CDR3 reads TGTGCCAGCTTGCTACAGGGGGCTGGTGAAGCTTTCTTT.

The gene calls are TRBV16 and TRBJ1-1, with D unclear. Trimming took off 5 bases at V and 6 bases at J, with 13 bases between the two ends. Germline V CDR1 and CDR2: KGHSY, FQNENV. CDR3 length equals 13 residues. The CDR3 region has the DNA TGTGCCAGCAGCGCCTCCAGGATGTCTGAAGCTTTCTTT. It translates to CASSASRMSEAFF.

J is TRBJ2-2 and V is TRBV6-2 or TRBV6-3, with D tentatively TRBD2 (7 bases). V was cut by 4 bases and J by 2 bases, with 11 bases left in between. This CDR3 is built from 15 residues. CDR1 is MNHEY, CDR2 SVGEGT, per germline. The CDR3 is CASSSGGLNTGELFF. CDR3 nucleotides: TGTGCCAGCAGTTCCGGGGGGCTAAACACCGGGGAGCTGTTTTTT.

The V and J genes are TRBV5-6 and TRBJ2-1; D perhaps matches TRBD2 (6 bases). Germline V gene lookup returns CDR1 SGHDT and CDR2 YYEEEE. The CDR3 extends over 13 amino acids. V lost 5 bases to trimming and J lost 6 bases, with 12 bases between them. In nucleotides, the CDR3 is TGTGCCAGCAGAGCCCACGGGGGCAATGAGCAGTTCTTC. This sequence encodes CASRAHGGNEQFF.

The V call is TRBV21-1, the J call TRBJ2-7; the table's D call of TRBD2 was not tested on the DNA. TRBV21-1 is an annotated pseudogene. This CDR3 region has 16 residues. The CDR3 loop is CASSSPFREGLGEQYF. DNA of the CDR3: TGTGCCAGCAGCTCCCCCTTCCGGGAGGGCCTCGGCGAGCAGTACTTC.

This clone occurred once. The gene calls are TRBV18 and TRBJ2-7; 11 bases match TRBD1. Germline loops: CDR1 KGHSH, CDR2 LQKENI. Losses at the gene ends were 1 base for V and 0 bases for J; bases not matched to a gene: 8. The CDR3 runs 18 residues. The CDR3 sequence is CASSPRGQGGLSSYEQYF. CDR3 coding DNA: TGTGCCAGCTCACCACGGGGACAGGGGGGCCTCAGCTCCTACGAGCAGTACTTC.

The chain carries TRBV3-1 (or the pseudogene TRBV3-2) and TRBJ1-6, with D maybe TRBD1 (5 bases). The CDR3 has 15 amino acids. Trimming took 1 base from V and 6 from J, leaving 10 bases between them. Germline loops: CDR1 LGHDT, CDR2 YNNKEL (reference sequence). This CDR3 is CASSQVSGFNSPLHF. CDR3 sequence (DNA): TGTGCCAGCAGCCAAGTTTCAGGGTTTAATTCACCCCTCCACTTT.

The chain links TRBV28 to TRBJ2-7; TRBD2 matches 9 bases. CDR3 size: 15 residues. Per the germline V gene, CDR1 is MDHEN and CDR2 is SYDVKM. Germline trimming cut 6 bases from V and 3 bases from J; bases unmatched to any gene: 9. The CDR3 protein is CASSTAAGGFYEQYF. Written as DNA, the CDR3 is TGTGCCAGCAGCACCGCGGCGGGAGGGTTCTACGAGCAGTACTTC.

The J gene is TRBJ2-1, the V gene TRBV4-1; 9 bases align to TRBD2. In germline, CDR1 is MGHRA, CDR2 YSYEKL. Trimming took 4 bases from V and 8 from J; bases not matched to a gene: 12. This CDR3 region has 16 residues. The CDR3 DNA reads TGCGCCAGCAGCCCGCCGAGTTACTTAGCGGGAGATGAGCAGTTCTTC. It codes for CASSPPSYLAGDEQFF.

Worth noting for this clone: At the DNA level, this CDR3 is encoded by other sequences in the same sample as well. The V and J genes are TRBV18 and TRBJ2-2; no clear D. V lost 3 bases and J 5 bases, leaving 4 bases between the germline ends. Germline V CDR1 and CDR2: KGHSH, LQKENI. CDR3 length equals 12 residues. CDR3 in DNA: TGTGCCAGCTCACCGAGAACCGGGGAGCTGTTTTTT. Protein product: CASSPRTGELFF.

The chain joins TRBV5-6 to TRBJ1-1; 7 bases line up with TRBD1. This CDR3 has 15 amino acids. V lost 3 bases, J lost 7 bases, and 12 bases stayed unmatched. The germline gives CDR1 SGHDT, CDR2 YYEEEE. DNA for the CDR3: TGTGCCAGCAGCTCTGGGACAGAGACTAACTTTGAAGCTTTCTTT. This gives the protein CASSSGTETNFEAFF.

This rearrangement joins TRBV28 to TRBJ1-6; the D is unclear. Germline lookup yields CDR1 MDHEN and CDR2 SYDVKM. The CDR3 loop spans 15 amino acids. Trimming took off 7 bases at V and 5 bases at J, with 15 bases between the two ends. CDR3 nucleotides: TGTGCCAGCACAGCGGCATATGGGAATAATTCACCCCTCCACTTT. It encodes CASTAAYGNNSPLHF.

This clone was seen a few times. V and J are TRBV6-6 and TRBJ1-6, with TRBD1 as a possible D gene (5 bases). Per the germline V gene, CDR1 is MNHNY and CDR2 is SVGAGI (reference sequence). Trimming pared 6 bases from V and 8 bases from J, leaving 14 bases between. The CDR3 spans 14 residues. In DNA form, the CDR3 reads TGTGCCAGCAGCCACGGGGGGTCGCATTCACCCCTCCACTTT. This encodes CASSHGGSHSPLHF.

The V gene is TRBV29-1, the J gene TRBJ2-3; 15 bases match TRBD2. Germline values: CDR1 SQVTM, CDR2 ANQGSEA. V trimming: 6 bases; J trimming: 6 bases; junction bases outside the gene matches: 7. The CDR3 sequence is 15 residues long. CDR3 nucleotides: TGCAGCGTGACAGGACTAGCGGGAGGGGTGGATACGCAGTATTTT. It encodes CSVTGLAGGVDTQYF.

This chain's CDR3 is CASSVEAGATSYEQYF. The CDR3 bases are TGTGCCAGCAGCGTAGAAGCGGGAGCGACCTCCTACGAGCAGTACTTC. This chain links TRBV9 with TRBJ2-7; 8 positions match TRBD2. This CDR3 comprises 16 residues. V dropped 0 bases and J dropped 0; count of bases not matched to a gene: 5. Per the germline V gene, CDR1 is SGDLS and CDR2 is YYNGEE.

The V call is TRBV5-1, the J call TRBJ1-1; D not resolved. The germline V and J ends were trimmed by 0 bases and 0 bases, with 12 bases remaining between them. Germline V gene lookup returns CDR1 SGHRS and CDR2 YFSETQ. There are 16 residues in the CDR3. DNA for the CDR3: TGCGCCAGCAGCTTGGCCCTGACTCAGTTGAACACTGAAGCTTTCTTT. Protein sequence: CASSLALTQLNTEAFF.

The rearrangement uses TRBV27 and TRBJ1-2; D ambiguous. CDR1 MNHEY and CDR2 SMNVEV come from the germline V gene (reference sequence). Deletions cut 6 bases from V and 2 bases from J, with 10 bases between. The length of the CDR3 is 13 residues. In DNA, the CDR3 is TGTGCCAGCAGCTTCACTCCGAACTATGGCTACACCTTC. Translation: CASSFTPNYGYTF.

The CDR3 is CASSPPGGYDEQFF. The CDR3 nucleotides read TGTGCCAGCTCACCACCCGGTGGTTATGATGAGCAGTTCTTC. V is TRBV18 and J is TRBJ2-1; no firm D call. Germline V gene lookup returns CDR1 KGHSH and CDR2 LQKENI. Between the trimmed V and J ends, which lost 0 bases and 8 bases, there was a span of 11 bases. This CDR3 spans 14 amino acids.

This chain connects TRBV19 to TRBJ2-2; TRBD1 aligns across 10 bases. J was trimmed by 2 bases and V by 7 bases; bases with no gene match: 7. Germline V CDR1 and CDR2: LNHDA, SQIVND (reference sequence). The CDR3 extends over 16 amino acids. The CDR3 DNA reads as TGTGCCAGTACCGGGACAGGGGTGAGAAACACCGGGGAGCTGTTTTTT. Protein: CASTGTGVRNTGELFF.

V usage is TRBV2 and J usage is TRBJ1-2; D is unclear. This CDR3 region has 13 residues. V was pared by 5 bases and J by 7 bases, with 14 bases between. Germline CDR1 reads SNHLY; CDR2 reads FYNNEI. The CDR3 region has the DNA TGTGCCAGCAGTATTGGGCCTAGCACTGGCTACACCTTC. Its translation is CASSIGPSTGYTF.

The J gene is TRBJ2-6, the V gene TRBV24-1; D possibly corresponds to TRBD1 (5 bases). Per the germline V gene, CDR1 is KGHDR and CDR2 is SFDVKD. The CDR3 extends over 16 amino acids. Trimming pared 9 bases from V and 0 bases from J, leaving 14 bases between. CDR3 protein: CATETVLHSGANVLTF. The CDR3 DNA reads as TGTGCCACCGAGACAGTTTTACACTCTGGGGCCAACGTCCTGACTTTC.

V usage is TRBV25-1 and J usage is TRBJ1-2; D perhaps matches TRBD1 (6 bases). Germline loops: CDR1 MGHDK, CDR2 SYGVNS. The CDR3 spans 14 residues. V was pared by 1 base and J by 7 bases, with 13 bases between. The CDR3 is CASSELPSRGGYTF. In DNA, the CDR3 is TGTGCCAGCAGTGAATTACCGTCCAGGGGTGGCTACACCTTC.